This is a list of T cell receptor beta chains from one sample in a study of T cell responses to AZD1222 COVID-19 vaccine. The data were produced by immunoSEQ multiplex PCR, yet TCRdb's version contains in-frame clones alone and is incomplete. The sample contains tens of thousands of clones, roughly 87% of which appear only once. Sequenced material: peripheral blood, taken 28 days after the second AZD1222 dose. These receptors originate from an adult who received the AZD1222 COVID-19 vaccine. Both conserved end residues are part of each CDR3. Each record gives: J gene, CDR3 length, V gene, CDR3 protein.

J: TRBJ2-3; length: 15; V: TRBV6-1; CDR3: CASSEALVRGDTQYF
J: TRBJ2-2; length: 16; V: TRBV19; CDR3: CASSREGAENTGELFF
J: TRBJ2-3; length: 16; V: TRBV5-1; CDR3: CASSLDGRRSTDTQYF
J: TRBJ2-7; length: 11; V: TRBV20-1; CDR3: CSATTYLEQYF
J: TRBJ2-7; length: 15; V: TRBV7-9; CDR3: CASSPLGRDLYEQYF
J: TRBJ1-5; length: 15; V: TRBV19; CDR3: CASSISRGPFQPQHF
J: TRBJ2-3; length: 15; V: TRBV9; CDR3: CASSVDSQGTDTQYF
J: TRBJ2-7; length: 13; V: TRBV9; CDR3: CASSVAGSHEQYF
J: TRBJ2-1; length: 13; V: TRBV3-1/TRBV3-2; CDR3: CASSQGARNEQFF
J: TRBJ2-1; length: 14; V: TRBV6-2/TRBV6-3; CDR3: CASSPGGVNNEQFF
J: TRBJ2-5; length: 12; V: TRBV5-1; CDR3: CASSSRGETQYF
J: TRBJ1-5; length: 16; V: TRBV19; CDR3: CASSKSRDSGNQPQHF
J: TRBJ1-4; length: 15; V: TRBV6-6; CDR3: CASRHTLENDEKLFF
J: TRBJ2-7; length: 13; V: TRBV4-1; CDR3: CASSQLQAYEQYF
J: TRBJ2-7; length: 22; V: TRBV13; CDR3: CASSFRHGTPLELTLSSYEQYF
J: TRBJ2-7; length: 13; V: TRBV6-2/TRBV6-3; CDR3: CASRPSASYEQYF
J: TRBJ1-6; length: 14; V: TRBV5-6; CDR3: CASSWRGAVTPLHF
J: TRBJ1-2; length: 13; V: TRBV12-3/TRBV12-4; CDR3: CASSQGQDYGYTF
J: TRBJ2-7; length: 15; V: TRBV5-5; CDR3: CASSLGGTGRLEQYF
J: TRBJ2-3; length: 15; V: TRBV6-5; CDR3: CASRISGASTDTQYF
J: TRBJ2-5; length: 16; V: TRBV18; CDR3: CASSPVAGGLSETQYF
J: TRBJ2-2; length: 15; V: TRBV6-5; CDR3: CASSRGLAGPGELFF
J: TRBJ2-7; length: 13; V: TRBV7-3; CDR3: CASSKTRSHEQYF
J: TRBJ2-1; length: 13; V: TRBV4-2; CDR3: CASSQALAGEQFF
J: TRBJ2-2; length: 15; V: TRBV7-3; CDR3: CASSPLEARPGELFF
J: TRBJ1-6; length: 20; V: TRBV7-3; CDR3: CASIQNKSPGQGLLNSPLHF
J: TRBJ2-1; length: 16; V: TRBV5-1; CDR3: CASSPPASGSSNEQFF
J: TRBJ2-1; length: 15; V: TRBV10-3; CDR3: CAISDVFSSYNEQFF
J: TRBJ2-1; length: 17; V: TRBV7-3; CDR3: CASSFASGTGGHNEQFF
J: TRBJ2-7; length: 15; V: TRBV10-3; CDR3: CAISGTSGRAVEQYF
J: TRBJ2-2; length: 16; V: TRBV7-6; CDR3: CASSLNQDGGTGELFF
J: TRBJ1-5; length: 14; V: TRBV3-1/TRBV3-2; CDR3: CASSLGARDQPQHF
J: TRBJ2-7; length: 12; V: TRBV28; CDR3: CASSTPPTEQYF
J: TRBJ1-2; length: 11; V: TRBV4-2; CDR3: CASSQHYGYTF
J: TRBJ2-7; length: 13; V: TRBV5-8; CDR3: CASNRVPNYEQYF
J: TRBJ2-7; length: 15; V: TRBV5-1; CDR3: CASSLDRVSTYEQYF
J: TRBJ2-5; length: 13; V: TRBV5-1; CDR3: CASSLEGRETQYF
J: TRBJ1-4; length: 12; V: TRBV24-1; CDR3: CATSDGGRSLFF
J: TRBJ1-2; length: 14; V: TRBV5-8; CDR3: CASSSFRGIWGYTF
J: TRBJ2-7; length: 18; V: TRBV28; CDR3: CASSPILNNRGLAYEQYF
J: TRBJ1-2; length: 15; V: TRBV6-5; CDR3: CASSYLGTSNYGYTF
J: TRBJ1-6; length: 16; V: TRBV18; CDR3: CASSSGQGASVSPLHF
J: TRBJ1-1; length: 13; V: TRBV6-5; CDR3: CASSLGGGSEAFF
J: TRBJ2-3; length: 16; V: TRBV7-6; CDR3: CASSLGGSGRPDTQYF
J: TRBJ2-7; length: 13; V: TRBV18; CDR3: CASSPPSGYEQYF
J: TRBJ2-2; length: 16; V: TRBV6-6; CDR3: CASSYGTGRGTGELFF
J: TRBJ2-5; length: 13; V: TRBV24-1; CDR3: CATSEAGEETQYF